This TCR beta chain was observed in a study of shared clonotypes between healthy human individuals. This CDR3 is built from 15 residues. CDR1 is KGHSH, CDR2 LQKENI, per germline. J gave up 8 bases and V 1 base, and 5 bases lay outside the gene matches. Sorted-subset replicate PCR reactions were performed with around 200 ng DNA, corresponding to about 32,000 T cell genomes. Profiled with immunoSEQ multiplex PCR; TCRdb holds only in-frame clones, not every one. The sample yields roughly 2.1 million clones, 90% to 95% seen once. Cells designated naive CD8 were CD45RO-negative and were positively selected for CCR7, with terminally differentiated effector memory CD45RA+ cells excluded. About this clone: Its target is not known.

The study's findings and limits: Naive subsets typically showed greater estimated richness than memory subsets. Lower generation probabilities were found for non-shared clonotypes than for those shared by all four donors.

This clonotype was obtained from a man younger than 30 in good health. Some clones in this sample may be carry-over from other donors' samples. This chain links TRBV18 with TRBJ2-1; TRBD2 agrees at 10 bases. Sequencing input: naive CD8+ T cells from PBMCs. The CDR3 region has the DNA TGTGCCAGCTCACCACAGTCTAGCGGGAGATATGAGCAGTTCTTC. Translating gives CASSPQSSGRYEQFF.